These T cell receptor beta chains were read from a single sample in a study of neoadjuvant anti-PD-1 for oral cavity cancer. Only in-frame clones appear in the TCRdb table, and some are missing; sequencing was by immunoSEQ multiplex PCR. Seen here are under 10,000 clones, about 81% observed once, and the top ten hold about 4%. This specimen was PBMCs, taken after nivolumab (anti-PD-1) treatment. The receptors were sampled from a person aged 35-79 years with oral cavity squamous cell carcinoma. Both conserved end residues are trimmed from each CDR3. D genes are given only for firm matches. Where a row states a size, it is once, few, many or the class of an expanded clone; other rows omit it.

cdr3_length j_call v_call d_call clone_size cdr3_aa
12 TRBJ2-3 TRBV10-2 NA NA ASGGERGTDTQY
9 TRBJ2-7 TRBV2 NA NA ASGGANEQY
12 TRBJ1-2 TRBV6-5 TRBD1 once ASRGTGNNYGYT
13 TRBJ2-7 TRBV19 TRBD2 few ASIRTSGYSYEQY
12 TRBJ2-2 TRBV2 NA once ASSGGQGGGELF
13 TRBJ2-7 TRBV7-2 NA NA ASSESRVSSYEQY
16 TRBJ2-1 TRBV5-6 TRBD2 NA ASSPGTSGRARANEQF
13 TRBJ2-6 TRBV5-1 NA NA ASSPLSSGANVLT
12 TRBJ1-1 TRBV2 TRBD1 NA ASIPEGATTEAF
15 TRBJ1-6 TRBV27 NA NA ASSLLVFGTRNSPLH